This T cell receptor beta chain originates from a study of blood T cell repertoires in COVID-19. About the study: T cells, B-cell-depleted T cells, or PBMCs supplied cDNA or gDNA.

Assay used: immunoSEQ multiplex PCR; TCRdb lists only in-frame clones, some missing. Altogether more than 200,000 clones are present, approximately 84% being singletons, with the ten largest covering 1.8%. Between the trimmed V and J ends, which lost 3 bases and 8 bases, there was a span of 14 bases. The germline V gene encodes CDR1 MNHEY and CDR2 SMNVEV (reference sequence). The CDR3 spans 14 residues. This TCR derives from a man between 60 and 75 years old who had recovered from COVID-19. V is TRBV27 and J is TRBJ1-5; no firm D call. Sequencing was carried out using PBMCs or T cells enriched from blood (not recorded which). CDR3 protein: CASSFRRDEEPQHF. In nucleotides, the CDR3 is TGTGCCAGCAGTTTCCGCAGAGACGAGGAGCCCCAGCATTTT.